This is a list of T cell receptor beta chains from one sample in a study of T-cell reconstitution after alpha-beta-depleted transplantation in children. Via MiXCR, TCRdb re-called the PCR reads, giving one row per CDR3 protein. The table shows approximately 400,000 distinct CDR3 sequences, with about a sixth occurring only once. Here the sequenced sample was PBMCs, mostly from graft donor cells, taken 360 days after TCRalphabeta/CD19-depleted stem cell transplant. Receptors were obtained from a boy less than two years old who had a stem cell transplant for Wiskott-Aldrich syndrome, so the T cells may come from the graft donor. CDR3s include the opening cysteine and the closing phenylalanine or tryptophan. Fields, in order: J gene, clone size, V gene, D gene, CDR3 DNA, CDR3 protein. D genes are given only for firm matches. Not all rows give a size; the values are once, few, many and, for expanded clones, a class.

TRBJ2-5 | few | TRBV5-5 | . | TGTGCCAGCAGCGAACAGACAGGCCAAGAGACCCAGTACTTC | CASSEQTGQETQYF
TRBJ2-1 | . | TRBV10-3 | TRBD2 | TGTGCCATCCGAGCGGGATCCTACAATGAGCAGTTCTTC | CAIRAGSYNEQFF
TRBJ2-2 | . | TRBV10-2 | TRBD1 | TGCGCCACCGCCACAGGGGCTAAAGGCGGGGAGCTGTTTTTT | CATATGAKGGELFF
TRBJ2-5 | . | TRBV20-1 | TRBD1 | TGCAGTGCTAGTACCCTGACAGGGGCAGGGGAGACCCAGTACTTC | CSASTLTGAGETQYF
TRBJ1-1 | many | TRBV20-1 | . | TGCAGTGCTAGAGACCGAAAGAACACTGAAGCTTTCTTT | CSARDRKNTEAFF
TRBJ2-2 | . | TRBV2 | . | TGTGCCAGCAGTGACCTACTCGCTTTAGGGTCGAGTACCGGGGAGCTGTTTTTT | CASSDLLALGSSTGELFF
TRBJ2-2 | many | TRBV3-1 | . | TGTGCCAGCAGCCCCAGGGTAACCGGGGAGCTGTTTTTT | CASSPRVTGELFF
TRBJ1-1 | few | TRBV2 | TRBD1 | TGTGCCGGGACAGGCCAGAACACTGAAGCTTTCTTT | CAGTGQNTEAFF
TRBJ2-3 | . | TRBV5-1 | TRBD2 | TGCGCCAGCAGCTTCAGCGGGATGAGCACAGATACGCAGTATTTT | CASSFSGMSTDTQYF
TRBJ2-1 | few | TRBV18 | TRBD1 | TGTGCCAGCTCACCATTGCCCTGGACAGGGTCGGAGAAGCAGTTCTTC | CASSPLPWTGSEKQFF
TRBJ2-3 | . | TRBV29-1 | . | TGCAGCGTAGGGGGGACACCAGATACGCAGTATTTT | CSVGGTPDTQYF
TRBJ2-1 | . | TRBV20-1 | . | TGCAGTGCTAGACCAGCTTACAATGAGCAGTTCTTC | CSARPAYNEQFF
TRBJ2-3 | . | TRBV7-9 | . | TGTGCCAGCAGCTTAGCCGACAGCACAGATACGCAGTATTTT | CASSLADSTDTQYF
TRBJ1-6 | many | TRBV20-1 | . | TGCAGTGCCCCTGGGGCGAGCTCCTATAATTCACCCCTCCACTTT | CSAPGASSYNSPLHF
TRBJ2-7 | . | TRBV12-3/TRBV12-4 | TRBD1 | TGTGCCAGCAGTCTACACAGGGGGCGAGACGAGCAGTACTTC | CASSLHRGRDEQYF
TRBJ2-5 | . | TRBV5-6 | TRBD1 | TGTGCCAGCACCCTAACAGGGGGCGCTGGGATGGAGACCCAGTACTTC | CASTLTGGAGMETQYF
TRBJ2-5 | . | TRBV24-1 | . | TGTGCCACCAGTGGGTCGGCCAGTGCTGAGACCCAGTACTTC | CATSGSASAETQYF
TRBJ1-3 | few | TRBV3-1 | . | TGTGCCAGCAGCCAAGGGACCCGGAGGACCATATATTTT | CASSQGTRRTIYF
TRBJ1-1 | many | TRBV20-1 | . | TGCAGTGCTAGAGTGCGGAACACTGAAGCTTTCTTT | CSARVRNTEAFF
TRBJ2-2 | once | TRBV5-1 | TRBD1 | TGCGCCAGCAGCTTGGAAGGACTTGGGGACAGGGGTAGCGGCGGGGAGCTGTTTTTT | CASSLEGLGDRGSGGELFF
TRBJ2-3 | . | TRBV2 | TRBD2 | TGTGCCAGCAAGGCTAGCGGGAGTACGAATACGCAGTATTTT | CASKASGSTNTQYF
TRBJ2-2 | . | TRBV25-1 | TRBD1 | TGTGCCAGCAGTGCTTTAGACAGGGTCACCGGGGAGCTGTTTTTT | CASSALDRVTGELFF
TRBJ2-1 | . | TRBV20-1 | TRBD2 | TGCAGTGCTAGTGAGCGGGAGGGCCTGTACAATGAGCAGTTCTTC | CSASEREGLYNEQFF
TRBJ1-1 | few | TRBV12-3/TRBV12-4 | . | TGTGCCAGCAGTTTGGGCGGGCAACCCACTGAAGCTTTCTTT | CASSLGGQPTEAFF
TRBJ2-3 | few | TRBV25-1 | . | TGTGCCAGCAGTGAACAGGTCACAGATACGCAGTATTTT | CASSEQVTDTQYF
TRBJ2-1 | . | TRBV24-1 | . | TGTGCCACCAGTGATGGGGGCCTTAATGAGCAGTTCTTC | CATSDGGLNEQFF
TRBJ2-7 | once | TRBV20-1 | TRBD2 | TGCAGTGCGAGTAGCGGGAGGGCCTTTTTTTACGAGCAGTACTTC | CSASSGRAFFYEQYF